This T cell receptor beta chain comes out of a study of blood T cell repertoires in COVID-19. Study as a whole: From T cells, B-cell-depleted T cells, or PBMCs came the material, which was cDNA or gDNA.

Per the original methods: Scientists estimated how many nucleated cells there were by amplifying reference gene primers. The assay was immunoSEQ multiplex PCR, and TCRdb's table has in-frame clones only and misses some. For V, J and clone size, that table is used; D and trimming come from the DNA. There are fewer than 250,000 clones in the sample; 80% to 90% occur only once, and approximately 4.2% lies in the top ten. J gave up 0 bases and V 3 bases, and 3 bases lay outside the gene matches. This CDR3 region has 16 residues. CDR1 is LGHNA, CDR2 YNFKEQ, per germline. Adults between about 18 and 89 years of age took part from about two dozen US areas. Participants had their cohort set by participant-reported clinical history.

The chain links TRBV4-2 to TRBJ2-7, with 12 nucleotides matching TRBD2. The receptor was derived from a woman in her thirties or forties with acute COVID-19. The specimen sequenced was PBMCs or T cells enriched from blood (not recorded which). This CDR3 reads CASSQGGLAGSYEQYF. CDR3 bases: TGTGCCAGCAGCCAGGGGGGACTAGCGGGCTCCTACGAGCAGTACTTC.